The table lists the clone carrying this T cell receptor beta chain with a few counts. The antigen remains unidentified. The time point here: pre-sensitization, week 0. Treatment specified: therapeutic diphenylcyclopropenone sensitization with weekly scalp DPC. Each CDR3 protein gets one entry after TCRdb re-called the RACE reads with MiXCR. The sample lists roughly 100,000 distinct CDR3 sequences; under 14% were seen once. This sample is part of a study of human T cells and chemical hapten exposure. Findings and limits, study-wide: Versus controls, significantly more large CDR3 similarity clusters arose from expanded TCRs. TCRs whose frequency exceeded 1 in 1000 remained the same following DPC sensitization. Alopecia was present in the donors, so their immune response may differ from healthy people's.

Trimming removed 4 bases from V and 3 bases from J; junction bases left unmatched: 4. Germline V gives CDR1 SGHDT, CDR2 YYEEEE. This CDR3 has 14 residues. This receptor was identified in a woman in her sixties with alopecia areata. Some clones in this sample may be carry-over from other donors' samples. The V and J genes are TRBV5-6 and TRBJ1-2, with 9 positions matching TRBD1. Sequenced here: whole blood, sampled in connection with sensitization to the hapten diphenylcyclopropenone (DPC). The CDR3 sequence: CASSMGQGHYGYTF. CDR3 bases: TGTGCCAGCAGCATGGGACAGGGCCACTATGGCTACACCTTC.